This T cell receptor beta chain was retrieved from a study of quantifying T cell responses using KT2 cells. The overall study: RNA was reverse transcribed with TCR alpha and beta constant-region primers. The second PCR was a qPCR stopped at a predetermined fluorescence threshold.

A single-stranded UMI oligo with SP2 sequence was ligated to cDNA 3' ends. First-round PCR used four to five cycles and beta primers RC1.1 and RC1.2 covering TRBC1 and TRBC2. Starting with the second PCR, alpha and beta TCR chains went through separate processing. Each CDR3 protein is one row after TCRdb ran MiXCR on the UMI-ligation and nested PCR reads. The repertoire holds 39,000 or so distinct CDR3 sequences, with over 15% as singletons. Known numbers of the T cell clone KT2 were added to PBMC. KT2 cells were mixed with fixed PBMC numbers at varying ratios. There are a few counts of this clonotype. The sequence was obtained from a human donor. Source material: PBMCs spiked with cells of the T cell clone KT2.

CDR3 sequence: CASSPSRDGYYGYTF. CDR3 DNA sequence: TGTGCCAGCTCACCATCTCGGGACGGATACTATGGCTACACCTTC. The V call is TRBV18, the J call TRBJ1-2; D is perhaps TRBD1 (5 bases). The V gene's germline CDR1 is KGHSH and CDR2 LQKENI. V lost 2 bases to trimming and J lost 3 bases, with 13 bases between them. This CDR3 region has 15 residues.